The rows below give T cell receptor beta chains drawn from one sample of a study of T cell responses to AZD1222 COVID-19 vaccine. Sequencing was performed with immunoSEQ multiplex PCR; in TCRdb, only in-frame clones are kept and a portion is missing. The table records under 200,000 clones, almost 95% of them present only once. The material sequenced was peripheral blood, taken on day 0 of AZD1222 vaccination. The receptors derive from an adult in good health. CDR3s include the opening cysteine and the closing phenylalanine or tryptophan. D genes are given only for firm matches. For some rows the clone size is stated as once, few or many, or as a class when expanded; others skip it.

CASSPFSRVNEKLFF TGTGCCAGCAGTCCGTTTTCTAGAGTTAATGAAAAACTGTTTTTT . TRBV3-1/TRBV3-2 . TRBJ1-4
CAWRQGGAIQYF TGTGCCTGGAGGCAGGGAGGGGCCATTCAGTACTTC . TRBV30 TRBD2 TRBJ2-4
CASGPSGGGNTGELFF TGTGCTAGTGGACCCTCAGGGGGTGGTAACACCGGGGAGCTGTTTTTT once TRBV12-5 TRBD1 TRBJ2-2
CASSTTGFNSPLHF TGTGCCAGTAGTACGACAGGTTTTAATTCACCCCTCCACTTT . TRBV19 . TRBJ1-6
CASSSPGTVLKAFF TGTGCCAGCAGTTCGCCCGGGACCGTTTTGAAAGCTTTCTTT . TRBV6-5 . TRBJ1-1
CASTRGGSDGYTF TGCGCCAGCACAAGGGGGGGTTCCGATGGCTACACCTTC once TRBV5-1 . TRBJ1-2
CASSTVGVENEQFF TGTGCCAGCAGCACAGTAGGGGTAGAAAATGAGCAGTTCTTC . TRBV7-8 . TRBJ2-1
CASSLETVQGGYTF TGTGCCAGCAGCTTGGAGACAGTTCAGGGTGGCTACACCTTC . TRBV7-9 . TRBJ1-2
CASSFSRTADYGYTF TGTGCCAGCAGCTTCTCCCGGACGGCGGACTATGGCTACACCTTC . TRBV7-2 . TRBJ1-2
CAGRGDMNTEAFF TGTGCCGGTCGGGGGGACATGAACACTGAAGCTTTCTTT . TRBV18 . TRBJ1-1
CASSTTGTENSPLHF TGTGCCAGCAGCACTACCGGGACAGAGAATTCACCCCTCCACTTT . TRBV7-7 TRBD1 TRBJ1-6
CASSLVAGQYEQYF TGTGCCAGCAGCTTGGTGGCCGGACAGTACGAGCAGTACTTC . TRBV7-8 . TRBJ2-7
CASTRTGTNTEAFF TGTGCCAGCACGAGGACAGGAACTAACACTGAAGCTTTCTTT . TRBV6-5 TRBD1 TRBJ1-1
CASSYSGRSTGQRNGYTF TGTGCCAGCAGCTATTCAGGGAGATCGACGGGACAGCGGAATGGCTACACCTTC few TRBV4-2 TRBD1 TRBJ1-2
CATSVRTGPDTQYF TGTGCCACCAGTGTTAGGACAGGGCCAGATACGCAGTATTTT . TRBV24-1 TRBD1 TRBJ2-3
CASSEGFGRKETQYF TGTGCCAGCAGTGAAGGGTTTGGGCGGAAAGAGACCCAGTACTTC . TRBV28 . TRBJ2-5
CASSLDGTLRGELFF TGTGCCAGCAGCTTAGACGGGACCCTCCGCGGGGAGCTGTTTTTT . TRBV7-2 . TRBJ2-2
CASSVGTLDTDTQYF TGTGCCAGCAGTGTCGGGACACTTGACACAGATACGCAGTATTTT . TRBV6-4 . TRBJ2-3
CASSLWTGSSYNEQFF TGTGCCAGCAGCCTCTGGACGGGGAGCTCCTACAATGAGCAGTTCTTC . TRBV7-9 . TRBJ2-1
CASSEGQGAPSNQPQHF TGTGCCAGCAGTGAGGGACAGGGGGCGCCGAGCAATCAGCCCCAGCATTTT . TRBV6-1 TRBD1 TRBJ1-5
CASKPRGTYEQYF TGTGCCAGCAAACCTAGGGGCACCTACGAGCAGTACTTC . TRBV19 . TRBJ2-7
CVRSLVLYEQYF TGTGTCAGAAGCTTAGTCCTCTACGAGCAGTACTTC once TRBV7-5 . TRBJ2-7
CASRYPGQNTEAFF TGTGCCAGCAGATACCCCGGACAGAACACTGAAGCTTTCTTT . TRBV7-9 . TRBJ1-1
CASSLPIGLDAYEQYF TGTGCCAGCAGTTTACCCATAGGGTTGGACGCCTACGAGCAGTACTTC once TRBV28 . TRBJ2-7
CASSEQTASGYSPLHF TGTGCCAGCAGTGAACAGACCGCGTCAGGGTACTCACCCCTCCACTTT . TRBV6-1 . TRBJ1-6
CAATAGTPVGYTF TGTGCCGCCACTGCCGGGACGCCAGTTGGCTACACCTTC . TRBV6-5 . TRBJ1-2
CSVDVGSMKTQYF TGCAGCGTTGATGTGGGTTCTATGAAGACCCAGTACTTC . TRBV29-1 . TRBJ2-5
CASSRFEAPANYGYTF TGTGCCAGTAGTCGGTTCGAAGCGCCAGCTAACTATGGCTACACCTTC . TRBV19 . TRBJ1-2
CASSRTGAQPQHF TGTGCCAGCAGCAGGACAGGGGCTCAGCCCCAGCATTTT few TRBV7-8 TRBD1 TRBJ1-5
CASSSGQTITDTQYF TGTGCCAGCAGTTCTGGACAGACAATCACAGATACGCAGTATTTT once TRBV6-5 . TRBJ2-3
CASSQNSYSNQPQHF TGTGCCAGCAGCCAAAACAGCTATAGCAATCAGCCCCAGCATTTT . TRBV4-2 . TRBJ1-5
CSVGNPGHLNYGYTF TGCAGCGTTGGAAACCCGGGACATCTGAACTATGGCTACACCTTC . TRBV29-1 . TRBJ1-2
CASSLVAGWENTIYF TGTGCCAGCAGCTTAGTGGCAGGGTGGGAAAACACCATATATTTT . TRBV7-2 . TRBJ1-3
CASSLVMGSYNEQFF TGTGCCAGCAGCTTAGTAATGGGGTCCTACAATGAGCAGTTCTTC . TRBV7-2 . TRBJ2-1
CASSYRLAGGSKDTQYF TGTGCCAGCAGTTACCGCCTAGCGGGGGGGAGTAAAGATACGCAGTATTTT . TRBV6-2/TRBV6-3 TRBD2 TRBJ2-3
CATNKGTGNYEQYF TGTGCCACCAACAAAGGGACAGGGAATTACGAGCAGTACTTC . TRBV6-1 TRBD1 TRBJ2-7
CASSSRDKPNYGYTF TGTGCCAGCAGCTCAAGGGACAAACCTAACTATGGCTACACCTTC . TRBV14 . TRBJ1-2
CASLRSNYGYTF TGTGCCAGCCTGCGGTCTAACTATGGCTACACCTTC . TRBV7-9 . TRBJ1-2
CASSPGVSGTEAFF TGTGCCAGCAGCCCAGGGGTTAGTGGCACTGAAGCTTTCTTT . TRBV9 . TRBJ1-1
CAISEGTEAFF TGTGCCATCAGTGAAGGGACTGAAGCTTTCTTT . TRBV10-3 . TRBJ1-1
CASNPGLGNQETQYF TGTGCCAGCAACCCGGGACTTGGGAACCAAGAGACCCAGTACTTC . TRBV2 . TRBJ2-5
CASSQRTGDTNYGYTF TGTGCCAGCAGCCAACGTACAGGGGACACTAACTATGGCTACACCTTC . TRBV4-2 TRBD1 TRBJ1-2
CASSYSTPSTGLGYTF TGTGCCAGCAGTTACTCGACCCCATCGACAGGGTTAGGCTACACCTTC . TRBV6-6 TRBD1 TRBJ1-2
CASSYTERNTEAFF TGTGCCAGCAGTTACACAGAGCGAAACACTGAAGCTTTCTTT few TRBV6-5 . TRBJ1-1
CSASWGGTGELFF TGCAGCGCATCATGGGGGGGCACCGGGGAGCTGTTTTTT . TRBV29-1 TRBD2 TRBJ2-2
CASSSEGQGYFSGANVLTF TGTGCCAGCAGCTCAGAGGGACAGGGGTACTTCTCTGGGGCCAACGTCCTGACTTTC . TRBV7-3 TRBD1 TRBJ2-6
CASSLRQYQETQYF TGCGCCAGCAGCCTACGACAGTACCAAGAGACCCAGTACTTC . TRBV5-1 . TRBJ2-5
CASSQGARGYTEAFF TGTGCCAGCAGCCAAGGCGCGAGGGGTTACACTGAAGCTTTCTTT . TRBV4-2 . TRBJ1-1
CASSKTSGGAGEQYF TGTGCCAGCAGTAAGACTAGCGGGGGAGCGGGGGAGCAGTACTTC . TRBV6-5 TRBD2 TRBJ2-7
CATSTRGGNTEAFF TGTGCCACCAGCACCCGGGGAGGGAACACTGAAGCTTTCTTT . TRBV15 . TRBJ1-1
CAICRDRNNSPLHF TGTGCCATTTGCCGGGACAGGAATAATTCACCCCTCCACTTT . TRBV6-5 TRBD1 TRBJ1-6
CAISRRGETNEKLFF TGTGCCATCAGTAGAAGGGGGGAAACTAATGAAAAACTGTTTTTT . TRBV10-3 . TRBJ1-4
CSGTANEKLFF TGCAGTGGAACAGCTAATGAAAAACTGTTTTTT . TRBV20-1 . TRBJ1-4
CAISVADRGRYEQYF TGTGCCATCAGTGTCGCGGACAGGGGACGCTACGAGCAGTACTTC once TRBV10-3 TRBD1 TRBJ2-7
CASSYDRVGANVLTF TGTGCCAGCAGTTACGACAGGGTTGGGGCCAACGTCCTGACTTTC . TRBV6-5 TRBD1 TRBJ2-6
CASTLDGVNQPQHF TGTGCCAGCACCCTGGATGGGGTTAATCAGCCCCAGCATTTT . TRBV28 . TRBJ1-5
CASSYHYTDTQYF TGTGCCAGCAGCTACCACTACACAGATACGCAGTATTTT once TRBV11-1 . TRBJ2-3
CATRGGPGANVLTF TGTGCCACAAGGGGGGGGCCCGGGGCCAACGTCCTGACTTTC . TRBV19 . TRBJ2-6
CASKPQGLASYEQYF TGTGCCAGCAAACCACAGGGACTAGCGTCCTACGAGCAGTACTTC . TRBV6-7 TRBD2 TRBJ2-7